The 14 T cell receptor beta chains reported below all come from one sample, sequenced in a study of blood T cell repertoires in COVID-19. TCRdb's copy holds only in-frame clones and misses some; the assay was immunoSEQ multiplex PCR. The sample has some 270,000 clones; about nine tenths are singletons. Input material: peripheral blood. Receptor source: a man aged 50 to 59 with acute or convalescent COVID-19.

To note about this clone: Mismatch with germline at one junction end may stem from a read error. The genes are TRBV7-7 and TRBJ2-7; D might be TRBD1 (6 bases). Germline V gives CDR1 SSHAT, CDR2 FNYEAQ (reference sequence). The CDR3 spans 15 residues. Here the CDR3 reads CASSLGPGEFYEQYF. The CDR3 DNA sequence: TGTGCTAGCAGCTTAGGGCCAGGGGAATTCTACGAGCAGTACTTC.

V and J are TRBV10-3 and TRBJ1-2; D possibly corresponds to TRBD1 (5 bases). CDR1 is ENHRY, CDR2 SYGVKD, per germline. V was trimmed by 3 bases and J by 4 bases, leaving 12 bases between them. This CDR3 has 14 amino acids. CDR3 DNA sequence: TGTGCCATCAGTGAATGGGGGGTGAGCTATGGCTACACCTTC. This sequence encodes CAISEWGVSYGYTF.

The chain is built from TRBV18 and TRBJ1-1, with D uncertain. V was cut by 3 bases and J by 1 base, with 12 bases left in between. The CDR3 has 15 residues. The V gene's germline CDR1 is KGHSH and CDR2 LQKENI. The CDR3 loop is CASSPRQTTNTEAFF. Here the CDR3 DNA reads TGTGCCAGCTCACCTCGACAAACAACGAACACTGAAGCTTTCTTT.

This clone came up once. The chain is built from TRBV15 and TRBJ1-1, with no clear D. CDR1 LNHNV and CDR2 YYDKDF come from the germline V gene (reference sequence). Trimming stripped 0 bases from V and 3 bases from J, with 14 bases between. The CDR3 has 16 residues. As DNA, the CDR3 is TGTGCCACCAGCAGAGATACACTTAGGAGTCACACTGAAGCTTTCTTT. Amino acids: CATSRDTLRSHTEAFF.

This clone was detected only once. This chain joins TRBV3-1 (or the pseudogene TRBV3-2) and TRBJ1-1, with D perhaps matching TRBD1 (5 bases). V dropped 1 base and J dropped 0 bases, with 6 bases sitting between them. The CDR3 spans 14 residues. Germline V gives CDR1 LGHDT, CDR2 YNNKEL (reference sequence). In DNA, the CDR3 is TGTGCCAGCAGCCAAGGGACAATGAACACTGAAGCTTTCTTT. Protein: CASSQGTMNTEAFF.

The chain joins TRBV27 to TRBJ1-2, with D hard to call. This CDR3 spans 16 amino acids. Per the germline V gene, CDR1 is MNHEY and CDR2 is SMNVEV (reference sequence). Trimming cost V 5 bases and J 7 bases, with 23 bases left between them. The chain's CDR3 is CASSPLPPGGSGGYTF. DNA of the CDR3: TGTGCCAGCAGTCCCCTTCCCCCGGGTGGGAGTGGTGGCTACACCTTC.

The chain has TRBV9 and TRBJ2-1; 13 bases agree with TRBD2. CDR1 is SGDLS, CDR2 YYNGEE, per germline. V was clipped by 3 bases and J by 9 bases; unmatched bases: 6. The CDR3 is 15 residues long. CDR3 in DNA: TGTGCCAGCAGCGCCACTAGCGGGGGGGCCATTGAGCAGTTCTTC. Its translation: CASSATSGGAIEQFF.

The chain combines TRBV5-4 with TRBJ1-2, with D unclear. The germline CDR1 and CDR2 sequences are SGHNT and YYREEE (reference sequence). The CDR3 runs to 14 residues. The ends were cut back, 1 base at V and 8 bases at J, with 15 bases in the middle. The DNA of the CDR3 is TGTGCCAGCAGCTTGCCCCAGGTCCCCTGGGGCTACACCTTC. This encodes CASSLPQVPWGYTF.

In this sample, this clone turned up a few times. The CDR3 region has the DNA TGCGCCAGCAGCTCTGACAGGCGGACTGAAGCTTTCTTT. Translated: CASSSDRRTEAFF. The V gene is TRBV5-1, the J gene TRBJ1-1, with D maybe TRBD1 (6 bases). The CDR3 runs 13 residues. The V end was cut by 3 bases, the J end by 5 bases, with 11 bases between. Germline lookup yields CDR1 SGHRS and CDR2 YFSETQ.

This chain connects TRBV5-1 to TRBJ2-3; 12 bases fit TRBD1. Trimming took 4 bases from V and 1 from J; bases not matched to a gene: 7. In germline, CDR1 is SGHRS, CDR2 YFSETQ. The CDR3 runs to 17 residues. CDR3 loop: CASSTPGQGARTDTQYF. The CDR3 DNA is TGCGCCAGCAGCACGCCGGGACAGGGGGCCCGCACAGATACGCAGTATTTT. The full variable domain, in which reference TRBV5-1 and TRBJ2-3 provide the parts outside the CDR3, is KAGVTQTPRYLIKTRGQQVTLSCSPISGHRSVSWYQQTPGQGLQFLFEYFSETQRNKGNFPGRFSGRQFSNSRSEMNVSTLELGDSALYLCASSTPGQGARTDTQYFGPGTRLTVL.

CDR3 sequence reads: CATSDHIAGELFF. CDR3 in DNA: TGTGCCACCAGTGATCATATAGCCGGGGAGCTGTTTTTT. The V gene is TRBV24-1, the J gene TRBJ2-2, with D uncertain. The CDR3 loop spans 13 amino acids. The germline gives CDR1 KGHDR, CDR2 SFDVKD. With 3 bases removed from V and 6 bases from J, the gap between germline ends came to 7 bases.

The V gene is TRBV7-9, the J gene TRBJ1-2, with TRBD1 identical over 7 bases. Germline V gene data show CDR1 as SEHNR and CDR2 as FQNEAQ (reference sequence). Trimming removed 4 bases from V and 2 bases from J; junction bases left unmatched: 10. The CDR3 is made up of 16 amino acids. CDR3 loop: CASSSQPGQKNYGYTF. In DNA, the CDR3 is TGTGCCAGCAGCTCACAGCCGGGACAGAAAAACTATGGCTACACCTTC.

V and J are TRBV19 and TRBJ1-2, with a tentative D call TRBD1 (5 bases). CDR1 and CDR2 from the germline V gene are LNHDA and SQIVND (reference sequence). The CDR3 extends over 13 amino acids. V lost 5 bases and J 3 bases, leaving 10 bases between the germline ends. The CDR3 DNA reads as TGTGCCAGTAGTTCAGGGAAGTACTATGGCTACACCTTC. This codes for CASSSGKYYGYTF.

The CDR3 sequence: CASVSGLAAAPLHF. The CDR3 DNA sequence: TGTGCCAGCGTTTCAGGACTAGCTGCGGCACCCCTCCACTTT. The chain links TRBV6-6 to TRBJ1-6; no firm D call. The CDR3 extends over 14 amino acids. Trimming took 8 bases from V and 11 from J, leaving 19 bases between them. Germline V gives CDR1 MNHNY, CDR2 SVGAGI (reference sequence).